This T cell receptor (beta chain) was observed in a study of graft-versus-host responses after intestinal transplantation. Study-wide background: Grafts that recipients had were multivisceral, liver-intestinal, or isolated intestinal transplants. Anti-thymocyte globulin served as induction for all recipients, who then took tacrolimus and steroids for two to three years. Study-wide results and limits: Patients who carried graft-donor T cell macrochimerism also had high graft-versus-host to host-versus-graft clonal ratios in their allografts. GvH clones occurred in recipient marrow; some first appeared in ileum or blood.

In the case of this clone: Its cognate antigen is unknown.

CDR1 and CDR2 (germline): SNHLY, FYNNEI. The CDR3 spans 20 residues. V dropped 6 bases and J dropped 2; count of bases not matched to a gene: 21. The table came from immunoSEQ multiplex PCR; TCRdb's copy has only in-frame clones and leaves some out. Of 80,000 to 95,000 clones in the sample, about 87% were seen once. The V and J genes are TRBV2 and TRBJ2-4; 8 nucleotides align to TRBD1. The clonotype comes from a human donor who was the organ donor for an intestinal transplant. Sequencing used unstimulated CD4+ T cells sorted from spleen or lymph node cells, obtained before transplant. For the CDR3, the DNA is TGTGCCAGCAGCTTTGAGACAGGGGACACCCCCAGGTCGACCAAAAACATTCAGTACTTC. It translates to CASSFETGDTPRSTKNIQYF.